These 16 T cell receptor beta chains originate from one sample sequenced in a study of shared clonotypes between healthy human individuals. The data were produced by immunoSEQ multiplex PCR, yet TCRdb's version contains in-frame clones alone and is incomplete. This sample has some 200,000 clones, with 60% to 75% found just once. Sequencing input: memory CD4+ T cells sorted from blood. The subset here: CD45RA-negative fraction. These receptors were collected from a man in his thirties or forties in good health.

The V gene is TRBV7-2, the J gene TRBJ2-3; 11 positions match TRBD2. V lost 4 bases and J lost 4; bases outside the gene matches: 7. This CDR3 is built from 16 residues. Germline-derived CDR1 and CDR2 are SGHTA and FQGNSA. The CDR3 loop reads CASSSKLLAGADTQYF. In nucleotides, the CDR3 is TGTGCCAGCAGCTCGAAACTACTAGCGGGAGCAGATACGCAGTATTTT.

The V gene is TRBV9, the J gene TRBJ2-7; 9 bases agree with TRBD1. Trimming removed 1 base from V and 8 bases from J; junction bases left unmatched: 10. The CDR3 contains 15 residues. Per germline, CDR1 SGDLS and CDR2 YYNGEE. This chain's CDR3 is CASSVTSDRGDQQYF. The CDR3 DNA follows: TGTGCCAGCAGCGTAACCTCTGACAGGGGGGATCAGCAGTACTTC.

This clone was counted a few times. The chain employs TRBV28 and TRBJ2-7; D uncertain. Trimming took off 5 bases at V and 4 bases at J, with 15 bases between the two ends. Germline lookup yields CDR1 MDHEN and CDR2 SYDVKM. The CDR3 loop spans 14 amino acids. CDR3 sequence: CASSPLGPFYEQYF. DNA for the CDR3: TGTGCCAGCAGTCCCCTAGGTCCATTTTACGAGCAGTACTTC.

The chain employs TRBV2 and TRBJ2-1; TRBD1 agrees at 10 bases. In germline, CDR1 is SNHLY, CDR2 FYNNEI. CDR3 length: 12 amino acids. With V trimmed by 6 bases and J by 8 bases, 1 base remained unmatched. This chain's CDR3 is CASSGTGDEQFF. In DNA form, the CDR3 reads TGTGCCAGCAGCGGGACAGGGGATGAGCAGTTCTTC. Drawing the rest from reference TRBV2 and TRBJ2-1, the complete variable domain is EPEVTQTPSHQVTQMGQEVILRCVPISNHLYFYWYRQILGQKVEFLVSFYNNEISEKSEIFDDQFSVERPDGSNFTLKIRSTKLEDSAMYFCASSGTGDEQFFGPGTRLTVL.

There are a few counts of this clone. This chain connects TRBV5-6 to TRBJ2-7, with D possibly TRBD2 on 6 matching bases. The V and J ends lost 0 bases and 2 bases respectively, with 12 bases between them. This CDR3 has 15 amino acids. Germline V gene data show CDR1 as SGHDT and CDR2 as YYEEEE. CDR3 nucleotide sequence: TGTGCCAGCAGCTTGGCTGCGGGGCCTCCCTACGAGCAGTACTTC. It codes for CASSLAAGPPYEQYF. Filled out from reference TRBV5-6 and TRBJ2-7, the complete variable domain reads DAGVTQSPTHLIKTRGQQVTLRCSPKSGHDTVSWYQQALGQGPQFIFQYYEEEERQRGNFPDRFSGHQFPNYSSELNVNALLLGDSALYLCASSLAAGPPYEQYFGPGTRLTVT.

The J gene is TRBJ1-2, the V gene TRBV4-1; tentative D call: TRBD1 (5 bases). The V end was cut by 7 bases, the J end by 4 bases, with 16 bases between. This CDR3 is built from 14 residues. Germline CDR1 is MGHRA and CDR2 is YSYEKL. CDR3 region: CASNHRDELYGYTF. CDR3 sequence (DNA): TGCGCCAGCAACCACCGGGACGAACTCTATGGCTACACCTTC.

CDR3: CAMRDSPNTEAFF. For the CDR3, the DNA is TGTGCCATGCGCGACAGCCCTAACACTGAAGCTTTCTTT. The rearrangement uses TRBV18 and TRBJ1-1; a weak D match, TRBD1 (5 bases). The V gene's germline CDR1 is KGHSH and CDR2 LQKENI. V lost 10 bases and J 2 bases, leaving 14 bases between the germline ends. This CDR3 spans 13 amino acids.

The chain is built from TRBV18 and TRBJ1-5; no firm D call. The CDR3 has 13 amino acids. Germline CDR1 reads KGHSH; CDR2 reads LQKENI. Trimming left V 3 bases short and J 3 bases short, with 6 bases between. The DNA for the CDR3 is TGTGCCAGCTCACCGGCCCCCAATCAGCCCCAGCATTTT. As protein: CASSPAPNQPQHF.

This clone appeared a few times. V and J are TRBV5-4 and TRBJ2-7, with 7 bases matching TRBD1. This CDR3 spans 14 amino acids. The V and J ends lost 4 bases and 3 bases, in that order; junction bases with no gene match: 7. Germline loops: CDR1 SGHNT, CDR2 YYREEE (reference sequence). In DNA, the CDR3 is TGTGCCAGCAGCCAAGGGGGCCGGGGCTACGAGCAGTACTTC. Translation: CASSQGGRGYEQYF. Using reference TRBV5-4 and TRBJ2-7 for the parts outside the CDR3, the full variable domain is ETGVTQSPTHLIKTRGQQVTLRCSSQSGHNTVSWYQQALGQGPQFIFQYYREEENGRGNFPPRFSGLQFPNYSSELNVNALELDDSALYLCASSQGGRGYEQYFGPGTRLTVT.

This clone occurred once. The rearrangement uses TRBV2 and TRBJ2-1, with 8 bases fitting TRBD2. The CDR3 consists of 15 residues. The V segment lost 2 bases and the J segment 4 bases; nucleotides outside the gene matches: 4. Germline CDR1 SNHLY, CDR2 FYNNEI. CDR3 DNA: TGTGCCAGCAGTGAATTAGCGGGACAATACAATGAGCAGTTCTTC. This sequence encodes CASSELAGQYNEQFF.

The rearrangement links TRBV27 to TRBJ2-7; 9 bases line up with TRBD2. Germline V gives CDR1 MNHEY, CDR2 SMNVEV (reference sequence). With 7 bases clipped from V and 4 bases from J, the junction kept 11 bases outside the gene matches. This CDR3 contains 15 residues. CDR3: CASKPLAGDRYEQYF. DNA of the CDR3: TGTGCCAGCAAACCGTTAGCGGGAGACCGTTACGAGCAGTACTTC.

The chain is built from TRBV19 and TRBJ2-3, with D perhaps TRBD1 (5 bases). This CDR3 contains 15 residues. CDR1 LNHDA and CDR2 SQIVND come from the germline V gene (reference sequence). Deletions cut 6 bases from V and 0 bases from J, with 13 bases between. The CDR3 loop reads CASRPPGPSTDTQYF. CDR3 nucleotide sequence: TGTGCCAGTAGACCCCCAGGGCCTAGCACAGATACGCAGTATTTT.

This chain joins TRBV5-6 and TRBJ2-1, with 9 bases aligning to TRBD1. CDR3 length: 16 amino acids. The ends lost 0 bases at V and 1 base at J; junction bases unmatched: 2. The germline V gene has CDR1 SGHDT and CDR2 YYEEEE. The CDR3 spells CASSLEGQGSYNEQFF. DNA for the CDR3: TGTGCCAGCAGCTTGGAGGGACAGGGATCCTACAATGAGCAGTTCTTC.

The V gene is TRBV2, the J gene TRBJ2-7, with 9 bases identical to TRBD1. Germline trimming cut 2 bases from V and 6 bases from J; bases unmatched to any gene: 11. Germline V gene lookup returns CDR1 SNHLY and CDR2 FYNNEI. The CDR3 has 16 amino acids. The chain's CDR3 is CASSEWGNRGPSEQYF. The CDR3 DNA is TGTGCCAGCAGTGAATGGGGCAACAGGGGGCCTAGCGAGCAGTACTTC. The full variable domain, its missing parts supplied by reference TRBV2 and TRBJ2-7, is EPEVTQTPSHQVTQMGQEVILRCVPISNHLYFYWYRQILGQKVEFLVSFYNNEISEKSEIFDDQFSVERPDGSNFTLKIRSTKLEDSAMYFCASSEWGNRGPSEQYFGPGTRLTVT.

The chain employs TRBV7-3 and TRBJ2-3, with TRBD2 matching over 11 bases. The CDR3 runs to 16 residues. Germline CDR1 and CDR2: SGHTA and FQGTGA. With V trimmed by 3 bases and J by 3 bases, 5 bases remained unmatched. The CDR3 reads CASSFLAGGATDTQYF. Written as DNA, the CDR3 is TGTGCCAGCAGCTTTCTAGCGGGAGGTGCGACAGATACGCAGTATTTT.

The chain employs TRBV7-2 and TRBJ1-2, with a possible D match to TRBD1 (5 bases). The CDR3 length is 15 residues. V was shortened by 0 bases and J by 0 bases, with 8 bases between the two germline ends. The germline V gene encodes CDR1 SGHTA and CDR2 FQGNSA. The chain's CDR3 is CASSLAGAANYGYTF. CDR3 in DNA: TGTGCCAGCAGCTTAGCCGGGGCAGCTAACTATGGCTACACCTTC.